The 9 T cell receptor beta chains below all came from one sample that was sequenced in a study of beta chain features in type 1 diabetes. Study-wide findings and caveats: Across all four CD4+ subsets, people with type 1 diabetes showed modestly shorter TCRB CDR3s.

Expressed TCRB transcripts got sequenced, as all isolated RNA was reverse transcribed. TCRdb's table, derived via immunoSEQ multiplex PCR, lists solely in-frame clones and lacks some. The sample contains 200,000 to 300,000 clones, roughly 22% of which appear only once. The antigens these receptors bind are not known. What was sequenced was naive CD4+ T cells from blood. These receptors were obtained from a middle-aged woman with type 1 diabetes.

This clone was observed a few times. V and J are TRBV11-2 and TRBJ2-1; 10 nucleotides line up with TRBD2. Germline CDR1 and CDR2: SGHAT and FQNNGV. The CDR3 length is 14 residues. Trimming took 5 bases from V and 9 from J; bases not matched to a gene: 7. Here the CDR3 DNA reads TGTGCCAGCAGCCGCGGGACTAGCGCTCTTGAGCAGTTCTTC. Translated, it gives CASSRGTSALEQFF.

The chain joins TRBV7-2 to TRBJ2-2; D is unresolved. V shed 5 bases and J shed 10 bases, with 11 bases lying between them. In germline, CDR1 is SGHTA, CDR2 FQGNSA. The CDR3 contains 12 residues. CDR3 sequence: CASSLLFPELFF. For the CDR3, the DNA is TGTGCCAGCAGCCTACTCTTCCCGGAGCTGTTTTTT.

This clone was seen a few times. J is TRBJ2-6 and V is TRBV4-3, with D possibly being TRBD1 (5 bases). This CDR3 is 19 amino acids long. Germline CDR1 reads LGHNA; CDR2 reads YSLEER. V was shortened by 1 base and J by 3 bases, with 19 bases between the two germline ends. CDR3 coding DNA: TGCGCCAGCAGCCAAGTAGTTAGGGGATCCTTGAATGGGGCCAACGTCCTGACTTTC. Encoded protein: CASSQVVRGSLNGANVLTF.

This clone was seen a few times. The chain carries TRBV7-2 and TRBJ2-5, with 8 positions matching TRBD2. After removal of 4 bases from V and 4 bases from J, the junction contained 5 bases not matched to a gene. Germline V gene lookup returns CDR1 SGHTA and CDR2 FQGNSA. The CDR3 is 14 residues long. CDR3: CASSSGLAPETQYF. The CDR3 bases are TGTGCCAGCAGCTCTGGACTAGCCCCAGAGACCCAGTACTTC.

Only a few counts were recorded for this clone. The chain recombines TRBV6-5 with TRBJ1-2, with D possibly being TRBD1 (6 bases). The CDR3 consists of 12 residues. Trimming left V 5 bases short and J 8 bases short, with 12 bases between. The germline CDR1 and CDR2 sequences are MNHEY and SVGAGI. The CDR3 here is CASSGTLGGYTF. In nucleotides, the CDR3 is TGTGCCAGCAGTGGGACATTGGGCGGCTACACCTTC.

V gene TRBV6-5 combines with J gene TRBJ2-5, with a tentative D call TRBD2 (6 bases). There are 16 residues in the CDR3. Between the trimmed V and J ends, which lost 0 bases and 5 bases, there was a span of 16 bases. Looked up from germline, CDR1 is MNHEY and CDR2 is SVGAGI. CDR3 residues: CASSYSTPGVGETQYF. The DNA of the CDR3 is TGTGCCAGCAGTTACTCTACCCCGGGAGTCGGTGAGACCCAGTACTTC.

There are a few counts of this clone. Here the CDR3 DNA reads TGTGCCAGCAGTTCCGGACAGGGGGTGAGGGAGCTGTTTTTT. It is translated as CASSSGQGVRELFF. V is TRBV27 and J is TRBJ2-2, with TRBD1 identical over 10 bases. Unmatched junction bases numbered 5, after V lost 4 bases and J lost 9 bases. CDR3 size: 14 residues. The germline V gene encodes CDR1 MNHEY and CDR2 SMNVEV (reference sequence).

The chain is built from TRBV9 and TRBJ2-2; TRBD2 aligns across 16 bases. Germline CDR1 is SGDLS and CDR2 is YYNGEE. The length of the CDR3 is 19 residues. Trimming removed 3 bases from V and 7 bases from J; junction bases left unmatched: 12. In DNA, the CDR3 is TGTGCCAGCAGCGCCGCCCCGGGACTAGCGGGGGGGCTGAACGGGGAGCTGTTTTTT. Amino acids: CASSAAPGLAGGLNGELFF.

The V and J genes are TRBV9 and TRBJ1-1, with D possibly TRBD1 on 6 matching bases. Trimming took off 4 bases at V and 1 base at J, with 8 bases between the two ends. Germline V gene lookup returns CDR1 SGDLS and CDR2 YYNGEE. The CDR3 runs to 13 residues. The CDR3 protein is CASSRDKNTEAFF. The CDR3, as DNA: TGTGCCAGCAGCCGGGACAAGAACACTGAAGCTTTCTTT.